This is a list of T cell receptor beta chains from one sample in a study of blood T cell repertoires in COVID-19. Assay: immunoSEQ multiplex PCR; the TCRdb copy retains only in-frame clones and omits some. The table lists roughly 31,000 clones, 75% to 90% of them singletons. The sample taken for sequencing was peripheral blood. These receptors all come from a man aged 55 to 70 with acute or convalescent COVID-19. Each CDR3 is given without its conserved first and last residue. Clone sizes are given selectively: once, few, many, or a class where the clone is expanded.

>TRBV7-8|8|.|TRBJ2-7
ASGIYEQY
>TRBV28|13|.|TRBJ1-3
ASSLMQVPGNTIY
>TRBV6-1|13|.|TRBJ1-2
ASSEAGTANYGYT
>TRBV3-1/TRBV3-2|12|.|TRBJ1-5
ASSTGGSNQPQH
>TRBV25-1|14|few|TRBJ1-2
ASSPTQGQGAYGYT
>TRBV2|10|medium-sized|TRBJ2-1
ASRQQGNEQF
>TRBV5-4|13|.|TRBJ1-3
ASSSSTGQGNTIY
>TRBV9|11|.|TRBJ2-1
ASSVQGVDEQF
>TRBV27|10|few|TRBJ2-7
ASGRVGVEQY
>TRBV3-1/TRBV3-2|10|.|TRBJ1-6
ASSQERSPLH
>TRBV11-2|12|.|TRBJ2-1
ASSSLSSYNEQF
>TRBV27|13|once|TRBJ1-5
ASSLTPYTNQPQH
>TRBV11-2|13|.|TRBJ2-2
ASSPDRANTGELF